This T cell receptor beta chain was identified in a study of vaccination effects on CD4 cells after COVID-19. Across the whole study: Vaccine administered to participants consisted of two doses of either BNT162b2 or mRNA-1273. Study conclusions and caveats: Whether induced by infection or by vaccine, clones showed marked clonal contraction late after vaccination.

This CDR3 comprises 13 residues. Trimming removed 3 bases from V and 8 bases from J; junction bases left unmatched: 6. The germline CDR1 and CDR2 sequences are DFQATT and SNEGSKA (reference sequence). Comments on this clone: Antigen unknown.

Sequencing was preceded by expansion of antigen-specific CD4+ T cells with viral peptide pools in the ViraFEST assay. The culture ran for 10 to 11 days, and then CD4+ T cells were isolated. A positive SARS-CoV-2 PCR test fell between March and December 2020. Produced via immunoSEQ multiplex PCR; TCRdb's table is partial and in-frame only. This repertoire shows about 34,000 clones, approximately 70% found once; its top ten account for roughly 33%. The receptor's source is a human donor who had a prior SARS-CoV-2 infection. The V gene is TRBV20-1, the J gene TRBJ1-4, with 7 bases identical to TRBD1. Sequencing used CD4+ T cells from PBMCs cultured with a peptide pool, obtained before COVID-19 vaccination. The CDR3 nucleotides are TGCAGTGCTAGTGGAGGGGGCAACGAAAAACTGTTTTTT. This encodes CSASGGGNEKLFF.